The source of this TCR beta chain is a study of T cells after yellow fever vaccination (dated by TCRdb to between 2018 and 2021). Context from the whole study: The SMART-Seq v4 Ultra Low Input RNA kit was used to prepare libraries from fractions with low cell numbers. Two healthy male donors, one aged 18 to 30 and one aged 30 to 40 years, made up the cohort. Blood was drawn at multiple timepoints before and after primary and secondary immunization, with bulk PBMC replicates and cell subsets isolated. To follow T-cell clones before and after both primary and booster YFV17D yellow fever vaccination, bulk TCR alpha and beta repertoires underwent longitudinal sequencing.

TCR cDNA was made using 5'RACE template switching, a step that added a universal primer site and unique molecular identifiers. Priming for cDNA synthesis came from both the TCR alpha and TCR beta constant segments. Two PCR steps were used to amplify libraries, with sample barcodes and sequencing adapters being added in the second step. Sequencing of libraries was performed on Illumina HiSeq 2500 (2x100 bp) or NovaSeq (2x150 bp). The paper's processing steps were these. Reads were demultiplexed and collapsed into UMI consensus sequences with MIGEC, and V(D)J alignment was performed with MiXCR. Vaccine-responding clonotypes were defined with edgeR using replicate PBMC samples, requiring FDR below 0.01 and a log2 fold change above 5 up to day 15. Each bulk clonotype was labeled CD4 or CD8 based on which sequenced repertoire, CD4 or CD8, contained the clonotype at higher abundance. The public reads were quality trimmed at Q25 with fastp and then assembled into clones with MiXCR by TCRdb, keeping productive beta chains. Each entry merges the rows of one CDR3 protein and shows their most common DNA and genes. The V and J calls shown here were made by TCRdb, not taken from the authors' results. The sample includes 230,000 or so distinct CDR3 sequences, with 5.5% to 8.5% observed a single time. Around 1% of the sample is taken by the ten largest.

Based on the germline V gene, the CDR1 and CDR2 sequences are SQVTM and ANQGSEA. V drops 1 base and J drops 4 bases, leaving 16 bases in between. CDR3 length: 15 amino acids, cysteine to phenylalanine. CDR3 DNA is the only sequence kept; it has 45 bases, read in frame from the first base. The treatment or condition label corresponds to: live attenuated yellow fever vaccine strain. PBMCs were isolated from peripheral blood using a standard Ficoll-Paque protocol. Dynabeads CD4 and CD8 positive selection kits were used to isolate CD4 and CD8 T-cell fractions. RNA was extracted with TriZol from bulk PBMCs, CD4 and CD8 fractions, and dextramer-positive and dextramer-negative fractions. Beyond this particular receptor, the publication reports: Computational filtering was required because FACS-sorted repertoires could contain abundant contaminating clonotypes from the bulk population. After the booster, most clones that had expanded after primary vaccination were detected again (approximately 95% of CD4 and around nine tenths of CD8), suggesting broad maintenance of memory. Compared with the primary T-cell response, the secondary T-cell response was faster but weaker, reaching its peak on day 5 rather than on day 15. Because the study included only two donors, the extent to which the findings can be generalized is limited. A small fraction of clonotypes appeared in both the CD4 and CD8 compartments, likely as a result of convergent recombination.

About this clonotype: What this receptor recognizes is not known. No much larger clone exists at a distance of one base, and base qualities are not known.

The sequence is built from TRBV29-1 and TRBJ1-2, and the D gene may be TRBD1, 6 bases matching. The sequence was obtained from a man aged 25 to 40 who received the YFV17D yellow fever vaccine. The sequencing here drew on CD4+ T cells sorted from PBMCs, taken on the day of the yellow fever booster vaccination. In nucleotides, the sequence is TGCAGCGTTGAAGTGGTAACACAGGGTGGCTATGGCTACACCTTC. Its translation reads: CSVEVVTQGGYGYTF.